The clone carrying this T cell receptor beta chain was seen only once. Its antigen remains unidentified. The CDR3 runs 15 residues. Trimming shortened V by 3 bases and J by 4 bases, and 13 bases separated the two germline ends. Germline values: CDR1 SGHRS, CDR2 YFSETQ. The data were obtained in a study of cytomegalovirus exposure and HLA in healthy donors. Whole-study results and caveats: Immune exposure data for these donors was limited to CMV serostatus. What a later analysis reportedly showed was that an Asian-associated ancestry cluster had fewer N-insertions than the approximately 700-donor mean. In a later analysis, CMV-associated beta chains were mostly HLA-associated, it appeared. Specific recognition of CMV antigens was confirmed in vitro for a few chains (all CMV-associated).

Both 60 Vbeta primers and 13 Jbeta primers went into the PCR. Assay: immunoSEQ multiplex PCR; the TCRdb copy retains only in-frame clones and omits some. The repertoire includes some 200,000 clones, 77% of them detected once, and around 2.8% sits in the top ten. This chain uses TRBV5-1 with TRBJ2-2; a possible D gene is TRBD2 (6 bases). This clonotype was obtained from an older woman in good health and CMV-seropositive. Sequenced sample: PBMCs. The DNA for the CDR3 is TGCGCCAGCAGCTCCTCCGGGACTTCCACCGGGGAGCTGTTTTTT. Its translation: CASSSSGTSTGELFF.